This TCR beta chain originates from a study of patients and donors after allogeneic stem cell transplantation. Using its own MiXCR run on the RT-PCR reads, TCRdb lists one record per CDR3 protein. The sample consists of 190,000 or so distinct CDR3 sequences, less than 45% of them appearing once. Source material: blood, either unsorted or a sorted T cell fraction (not recorded which). The clonotype was recovered from a human donor who was either an allogeneic HSCT recipient or a stem cell or donor lymphocyte infusion donor (not recorded which). It is not recorded whose cells these are; they may come from a transplant donor.

As DNA, the CDR3 is TGCAGCGTTGAATTCCATAATACCGGGGTAAACACTGAAGCTTTCTTT. Translated: CSVEFHNTGVNTEAFF. The chain recombines TRBV29-1 with TRBJ1-1; D gene ambiguous. Trimming pared 2 bases from V and 2 bases from J, leaving 18 bases between. The CDR3 covers 16 residues. The germline CDR1 and CDR2 sequences are SQVTM and ANQGSEA.